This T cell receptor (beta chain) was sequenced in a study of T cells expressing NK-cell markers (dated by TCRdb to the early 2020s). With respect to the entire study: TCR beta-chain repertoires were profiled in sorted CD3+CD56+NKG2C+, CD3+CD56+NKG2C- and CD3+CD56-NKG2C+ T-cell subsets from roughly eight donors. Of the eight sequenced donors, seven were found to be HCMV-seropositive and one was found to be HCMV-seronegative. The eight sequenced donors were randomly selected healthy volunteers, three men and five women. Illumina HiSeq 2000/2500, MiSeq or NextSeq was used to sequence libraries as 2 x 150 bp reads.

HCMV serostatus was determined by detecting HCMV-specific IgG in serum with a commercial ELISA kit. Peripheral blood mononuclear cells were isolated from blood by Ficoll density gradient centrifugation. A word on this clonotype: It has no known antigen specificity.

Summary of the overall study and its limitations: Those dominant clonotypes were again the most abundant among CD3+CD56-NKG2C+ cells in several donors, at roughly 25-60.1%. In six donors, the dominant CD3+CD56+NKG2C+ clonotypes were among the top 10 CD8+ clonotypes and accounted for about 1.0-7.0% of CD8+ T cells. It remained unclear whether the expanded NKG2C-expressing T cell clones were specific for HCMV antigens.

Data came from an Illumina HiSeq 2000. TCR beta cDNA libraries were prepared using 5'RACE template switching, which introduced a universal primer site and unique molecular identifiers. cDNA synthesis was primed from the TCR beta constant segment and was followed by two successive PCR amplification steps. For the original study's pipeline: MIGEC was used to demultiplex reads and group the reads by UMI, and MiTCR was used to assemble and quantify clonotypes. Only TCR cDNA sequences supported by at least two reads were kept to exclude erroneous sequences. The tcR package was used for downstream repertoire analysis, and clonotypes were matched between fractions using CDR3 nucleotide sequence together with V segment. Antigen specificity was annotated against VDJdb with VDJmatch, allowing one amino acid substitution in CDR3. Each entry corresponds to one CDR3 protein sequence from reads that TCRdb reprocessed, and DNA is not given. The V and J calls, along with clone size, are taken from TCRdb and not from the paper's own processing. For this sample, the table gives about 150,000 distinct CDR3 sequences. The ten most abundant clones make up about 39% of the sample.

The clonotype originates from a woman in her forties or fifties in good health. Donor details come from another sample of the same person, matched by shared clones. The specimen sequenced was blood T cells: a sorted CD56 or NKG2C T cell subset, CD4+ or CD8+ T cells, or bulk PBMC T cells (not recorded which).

The CDR3 sequence is CASSPPGGRSYEQYF. The chain employs TRBV9 and TRBJ2-7; TCRdb names TRBD1, which stays unverified in the absence of DNA. Inclusive of the bounding cysteine and phenylalanine, the CDR3 is 15 residues long. The entry carries no DNA sequence. Looking up the germline V gene yields CDR1 SGDLS and CDR2 YYNGEE.